This T cell receptor (beta chain) was found in a study of blood T cell repertoires in COVID-19. Study background: The study drew acute and convalescent COVID-19 samples from the United States, Italy and Spain. T cells, B-cell-depleted T cells, or PBMCs supplied cDNA or gDNA.

CDR3 length: 16 residues. CDR1 and CDR2 from the germline V gene are SGHNT and YYREEE (reference sequence). V lost 4 bases to trimming and J lost 7 bases, with 21 bases between them. As originally analysed: From reference gene primer amplification, estimates of nucleated cell counts were derived. The protocol was immunoSEQ multiplex PCR, while the TCRdb copy is restricted to in-frame clones and leaves out a portion. V and J calls and clone size are those listed in that table; D and trimming were worked out from the DNA. The sample has about 150,000 clones, less than 90% seen once. J is TRBJ1-3 and V is TRBV5-4; the D gene is possibly TRBD1 (5 bases). The TCR originated in a woman in her seventies with acute or convalescent COVID-19. Sequencing was carried out using peripheral blood. This CDR3 is CASSLIGQGAANTIYF. The CDR3 DNA follows: TGTGCCAGCAGCCTAATTGGGCAGGGCGCAGCGAACACCATATATTTT.